These 18 T cell receptor beta chains were sequenced from one sample in a study of T cell repertoires in ileal Crohn's disease (dated by TCRdb to 2018 to 2020). The library was produced with the immunoSEQ multiplex PCR assay. Drawn from immuneACCESS, this table holds only the in-frame rearrangements with V and J called that TCRdb kept. Clones are partly lost; checked studies trace under half to an unresolved V gene and leave the rest unexplained. The sample records approximately 13,000 clones, roughly 80% of which are singletons. The ten largest clones add up to approximately 4% of the sample. Sequences were obtained from ileal tissue. The receptors here all came from an adult with Crohn's disease.

The chain couples TRBV28 to TRBJ2-1; D uncertain. The CDR3 covers 16 residues. Germline-derived CDR1 and CDR2 are MDHEN and SYDVKM. Trimming stripped 5 bases from V and 5 bases from J, with 19 bases between. The CDR3 loop is CASSSVLVRENNEQFF. The CDR3 region has the DNA TGTGCCAGCAGTAGCGTTCTGGTAAGAGAAAACAATGAGCAGTTCTTC.

This clone came up once. J is TRBJ2-1 and V is TRBV13; 9 nucleotides line up with TRBD1. CDR1 and CDR2 from the germline V gene are PRHDT and FYEKMQ (reference sequence). The CDR3 length is 15 residues. V dropped 5 bases and J dropped 5; count of bases not matched to a gene: 7. The CDR3: CASSQRDRAHNEQFF. The CDR3 region has the DNA TGTGCCAGCAGCCAACGGGACAGGGCTCACAATGAGCAGTTCTTC.

The chain links TRBV7-9 to TRBJ1-2, with 7 bases aligning to TRBD1. Per germline, CDR1 SEHNR and CDR2 FQNEAQ (reference sequence). J gave up 3 bases and V 5 bases, and 9 bases lay outside the gene matches. The CDR3 has 15 amino acids. CDR3 sequence reads: CASSGRDSSYYGYTF. In nucleotides, the CDR3 is TGTGCCAGCAGCGGCCGGGACAGCTCATACTATGGCTACACCTTC. The whole variable domain, remainder taken from reference TRBV7-9 and TRBJ1-2, is DTGVSQNPRHKITKRGQNVTFRCDPISEHNRLYWYRQTLGQGPEFLTYFQNEAQLEKSRLLSDRFSAERPKGSFSTLEIQRTEQGDSAMYLCASSGRDSSYYGYTFGSGTRLTVV.

This clone appeared once. The chain couples TRBV28 to TRBJ1-2; D gene unclear. The CDR3 length is 11 residues. Germline V CDR1 and CDR2: MDHEN, SYDVKM. The CDR3 loop reads CVAYSNYGYTF. The CDR3, as DNA: TGTGTAGCCTATTCTAACTATGGCTACACCTTC.

In its sample, this clone was seen a few times. V is TRBV28 and J is TRBJ1-1; no clear D gene. CDR3 length equals 16 residues. Germline V lookup: CDR1 MDHEN, CDR2 SYDVKM. Trimming removed 2 bases from V and 4 bases from J, with 17 bases in between. CDR3 coding DNA: TGTGCCAGCAGTTTAGTCCCGGCCGGCGAGGGCACTGAAGCTTTCTTT. Its protein is CASSLVPAGEGTEAFF.

The genes are TRBV19 and TRBJ1-2, with 11 bases that match TRBD1. V was clipped by 8 bases and J by 3 bases; unmatched bases: 11. Germline assignment: CDR1 LNHDA and CDR2 SQIVND (reference sequence). This CDR3 is 16 amino acids long. The CDR3 nucleotides read TGTGCCAGTGCCGGGACAGGGGGTCGTGGGTACTATGGCTACACCTTC. Amino acids: CASAGTGGRGYYGYTF. The full variable domain, its missing parts supplied by reference TRBV19 and TRBJ1-2, is DGGITQSPKYLFRKEGQNVTLSCEQNLNHDAMYWYRQDPGQGLRLIYYSQIVNDFQKGDIAEGYSVSREKKESFPLTVTSAQKNPTAFYLCASAGTGGRGYYGYTFGSGTRLTVV.

The V gene is TRBV5-6, the J gene TRBJ2-7; D might be TRBD1 (5 bases). CDR1 is SGHDT, CDR2 YYEEEE, per germline. The CDR3 contains 15 residues. V lost 1 base and J 2 bases, leaving 13 bases between the germline ends. DNA for the CDR3: TGTGCCAGCAGCTTGTGGAACAGGCGGACCTACGAGCAGTACTTC. Translated: CASSLWNRRTYEQYF.

The CDR3 region is CASSRTGETQYF. CDR3 bases: TGTGCCAGCTCACGGACAGGGGAGACCCAGTACTTC. The chain links TRBV18 to TRBJ2-5; 8 bases match TRBD1. Germline V CDR1 and CDR2: KGHSH, LQKENI. CDR3 length: 12 residues. The J segment lost 5 bases and the V segment lost 4 bases, leaving 0 bases of the junction unmatched. Full variable domain (outside the CDR3, taken from reference TRBV18 and TRBJ2-5): NAGVMQNPRHLVRRRGQEARLRCSPMKGHSHVYWYRQLPEEGLKFMVYLQKENIIDESGMPKERFSAEFPKEGPSILRIQQVVRGDSAAYFCASSRTGETQYFGPGTRLLVL.

The J gene is TRBJ2-7, the V gene TRBV2; D perhaps matches TRBD2 (7 bases). Trimming removed 2 bases from V and 3 bases from J, with 14 bases in between. The length of the CDR3 is 15 residues. Germline assignment: CDR1 SNHLY and CDR2 FYNNEI. The CDR3 here is CASSESRGGFYEQYF. For the CDR3, the DNA is TGTGCCAGCAGTGAATCGAGGGGGGGCTTCTACGAGCAGTACTTC.

The J gene is TRBJ1-5, the V gene TRBV2, with TRBD1 as a possible D gene (5 bases). V gave up 8 bases and J gave up 5 bases, with 16 bases separating them. Germline V gene lookup returns CDR1 SNHLY and CDR2 FYNNEI. CDR3 size: 14 residues. For the CDR3, the DNA is TGTGCCAGCGGGGACTTCAACTCCGATCAGCCCCAGCATTTT. This codes for CASGDFNSDQPQHF.

V is TRBV5-1 and J is TRBJ2-5; D possibly corresponds to TRBD2 (5 bases). V shed 2 bases and J shed 2 bases, with 13 bases lying between them. The CDR3 has 15 amino acids. Germline lookup yields CDR1 SGHRS and CDR2 YFSETQ. The chain's CDR3 is CASSFGRVNQETQYF. The CDR3 DNA follows: TGCGCCAGCAGCTTTGGGAGAGTGAATCAAGAGACCCAGTACTTC.

The J gene is TRBJ2-7, the V gene TRBV7-2, with 13 nucleotides matching TRBD2. Germline values: CDR1 SGHTA, CDR2 FQGNSA. The CDR3 consists of 17 residues. The V segment lost 4 bases and the J segment 2 bases; nucleotides outside the gene matches: 8. CDR3 amino acids: CASSSTSGGIVAYEQYF. The CDR3 nucleotides read TGTGCCAGCAGCTCGACTAGCGGGGGGATAGTGGCCTACGAGCAGTACTTC.

The V and J genes are TRBV7-2 and TRBJ2-1; 11 bases line up with TRBD2. The CDR3 loop spans 16 amino acids. CDR1 SGHTA and CDR2 FQGNSA come from the germline V gene. The V segment lost 1 base and the J segment 7 bases; nucleotides outside the gene matches: 6. DNA of the CDR3: TGTGCCAGCAGCTTAGGTAGCGGGGGGGCTTATAATGAGCAGTTCTTC. This codes for CASSLGSGGAYNEQFF.

The gene calls are TRBV18 and TRBJ2-2, with 7 bases lining up with TRBD2. The length of the CDR3 is 15 residues. In germline, CDR1 is KGHSH, CDR2 LQKENI. V shed 7 bases and J 5 bases; nucleotides not matched to a gene: 10. In DNA, the CDR3 is TGTGCCAGCTACCGCGGGGGTGCGAGTACCGGGGAGCTGTTTTTT. Protein: CASYRGGASTGELFF.

This chain connects TRBV6-5 to TRBJ2-3; the D gene is possibly TRBD1 (5 bases). Trimming took 6 bases from V and 10 from J, leaving 17 bases between them. Germline CDR1 reads MNHEY; CDR2 reads SVGAGI. The CDR3 runs 13 residues. Written as DNA, the CDR3 is TGTGCCAGCAGGGCCGACAGTCGGTCGGCGCAGTATTTT. Amino acid sequence: CASRADSRSAQYF.

The rearrangement links TRBV5-1 to TRBJ1-4; 9 nucleotides agree with TRBD1. The CDR3 length is 15 residues. From germline, CDR1 is SGHRS and CDR2 YFSETQ. V lost 3 bases and J lost 3; bases outside the gene matches: 3. The CDR3 protein is CASSWGQGANEKLFF. The CDR3 nucleotides are TGCGCCAGCAGCTGGGGACAGGGCGCTAATGAAAAACTGTTTTTT.

The V gene is TRBV6-1, the J gene TRBJ1-6, with D unclear. CDR1 and CDR2 from the germline V gene are MNHNS and SASEGT. The germline V and J ends were trimmed by 6 bases and 10 bases, with 13 bases remaining between them. This CDR3 has 13 amino acids. This CDR3 reads CASRAEWYSPLHF. The CDR3 region has the DNA TGTGCCAGCAGAGCTGAGTGGTACTCACCCCTCCACTTT.

This rearrangement joins TRBV7-8 to TRBJ2-1; 11 bases are a match to TRBD2. Germline V gene data show CDR1 as SGHVS and CDR2 as FQNEAQ. This CDR3 is 15 amino acids long. V gave up 2 bases and J gave up 9 bases; unmatched junction bases: 6. In nucleotides, the CDR3 is TGTGCCAGCAGCTTACTTAGCGGGGGGGCCGGTGAGCAGTTCTTC. Residues: CASSLLSGGAGEQFF.